The rows below give T cell receptor beta chains drawn from one sample of a study of siplizumab effects on memory and regulatory T cells. Using immunoSEQ multiplex PCR, the repertoire was profiled, and TCRdb retains in-frame clones only, with some absent. Here the sample spans about 6,500 clones, around 60% being singletons. The source material was effector memory CD8+ T cells sorted from blood. All receptors come from a human donor in good health. The conserved cysteine and the conserved F or W are not part of the CDR3 here.

v_call | cdr3_aa
TRBV2 | ATEGPLGTQY
TRBV7-9 | ASSWTPSGVHSYNEQF
TRBV28 | ASSRTGDNQPQH
TRBV27 | ASTQSGYHETQY
TRBV25-1 | ASSGHGLAGGQETQY
TRBV11-1 | ASSPGNEQF
TRBV7-3 | ASRATGGEDTQY
TRBV4-2 | ASSQGQGVSYEQY
TRBV6-6 | ASSPTGAEETQY
TRBV18 | ASSPFTTDSNQPQH
TRBV5-6 | ASSFLAGLLQETQY
TRBV5-4 | ASSLMDRAKETQY
TRBV7-3 | ASSAEQGDEQY
TRBV4-2 | ASSVEIAGGYEQY
TRBV4-1 | ASSLQGAGETQY
TRBV6-1 | ASSEEASYQPQH
TRBV6-4 | ASSPGTGEGTEAF
TRBV6-1 | ASSEEEGAGADTQY
TRBV6-4 | ASSVEGGSTDTQY
TRBV5-4 | ASSPGVGSNQPQH
TRBV2 | ASSATQNNQPQH
TRBV19 | ASSTAVGDPQPQH
TRBV2 | ASSLQGGNGYT
TRBV6-4 | ASSVGSPDTQY
TRBV9 | ASSVSMMAYEQY
TRBV11-2 | ASSFGTLNEQF
TRBV5-4 | ASSLNRVSGANVLT
TRBV5-6 | ASSRGSGPQY
TRBV25-1 | ASSEFGQGNTDTQY
TRBV10-3 | ATDHEGQGDGYT
TRBV19 | ASSISTGSPNQPQH
TRBV5-1 | ASSLTGAGNTIY
TRBV9 | ASSVSAFPGTGATEAF
TRBV27 | ASSFSSVLGDEQF
TRBV28 | ASRMREGGTDTQY
TRBV6-1 | ASSVSLEEKLF
TRBV27 | ASSSPQGRGTEAF
TRBV28 | ASSFSRPTLNTEAF
TRBV9 | ASSPFQGQGGTGELF
TRBV27 | ASSSVGGTIRQF
TRBV9 | ASSVGGDQRNQPQH
TRBV5-4 | ASSPDWSYEQY
TRBV4-2 | ASSQGGLDTDTQY